The present TCR beta chain was sequenced within a study of cytomegalovirus exposure and HLA in healthy donors. General study points: Accurate prediction of HLA-A and HLA-B alleles (for most subjects) was reportedly achieved from TCR beta sequences.

This CDR3 has 16 residues. The study ran its PCR with 60 Vbeta and 13 Jbeta primers. The data were produced by immunoSEQ multiplex PCR, yet TCRdb's version contains in-frame clones alone and is incomplete. The sample shows about 83,000 clones, 65% to 75% of them seen only once. Notes on this clone: What it binds is unknown.

The sequenced material came from PBMCs. The origin of this receptor is a man aged 60-69 years in good health and CMV-seronegative. J is TRBJ2-7 and V is TRBV1; the D call of TRBD2 is as the table states it, not checked on the DNA. TRBV1 is labeled a pseudogene. The CDR3 region is CTSSQDLCGGAYEQYF. In DNA, the CDR3 is TGCACCAGCAGCCAAGATCTATGTGGGGGGGCCTACGAGCAGTACTTC.